One and the same sample provided the 8 T cell receptor beta chains below, sequenced in a study of T-cell reconstitution after alpha-beta-depleted transplantation in children. Construction of the TCRbeta library involved unique molecular identifiers. TCRdb passed the PCR reads through MiXCR, listing each CDR3 protein once. The top ten hold under 5.5% of the sample, which has about 250,000 distinct CDR3 sequences, roughly 25% seen once. The sample consisted of PBMCs, mostly from graft donor cells, taken 360 days after TCRalphabeta/CD19-depleted stem cell transplant. These receptors came from a female patient aged 2-10 years who had a stem cell transplant for congenital amegakaryocytic thrombocytopenia, so the T cells may come from the graft donor.

CDR3 sequence reads: CASLWVEGEKLFF. The CDR3 nucleotides read TGTGCCAGTCTATGGGTGGAAGGTGAAAAACTGTTTTTT. The V gene is TRBV2, the J gene TRBJ1-4, with D unclear. The CDR3 is 13 amino acids. Trimming pared 9 bases from V and 7 bases from J, leaving 15 bases between. Germline V gene sequence: CDR1 SNHLY, CDR2 FYNNEI. Filled out from reference TRBV2 and TRBJ1-4, the complete variable domain reads EPEVTQTPSHQVTQMGQEVILRCVPISNHLYFYWYRQILGQKVEFLVSFYNNEISEKSEIFDDQFSVERPDGSNFTLKIRSTKLEDSAMYFCASLWVEGEKLFFGSGTQLSVL.

The sample holds a few counts of this clonotype. This chain connects TRBV10-2 to TRBJ2-2, with TRBD2 identical over 9 bases. The CDR3 length is 14 residues. CDR1 is WSHSY and CDR2 is SAAADI in the germline V gene. Germline trimming cut 4 bases from V and 4 bases from J; bases unmatched to any gene: 1. The CDR3 DNA follows: TGCGCCAGCAGTGGACTAGCGGCCACCGGGGAGCTGTTTTTT. This translates into CASSGLAATGELFF.

The rearrangement joins TRBV4-3 to TRBJ1-1; the D is unclear. This CDR3 has 14 residues. Germline values: CDR1 LGHNA, CDR2 YSLEER. Trimming stripped 1 base from V and 1 base from J, with 7 bases between. The CDR3 DNA sequence: TGCGCCAGCAGCCAAGTTTGGCCGAACACTGAAGCTTTCTTT. Amino acids: CASSQVWPNTEAFF.

The gene calls are TRBV19 and TRBJ1-1; D might be TRBD1 (5 bases). The CDR3 has 14 residues. The V end lost 1 base, the J end lost 1 base, and 7 bases lay between the germline ends. Germline-derived CDR1 and CDR2 are LNHDA and SQIVND (reference sequence). CDR3 region: CASSIGGGNTEAFF. CDR3 DNA sequence: TGTGCCAGTAGTATAGGGGGGGGGAACACTGAAGCTTTCTTT.

In DNA, the CDR3 is TGTGCCAGCAGCTTAGCAGCTATTGGTACGCAGTATTTT. Amino acids: CASSLAAIGTQYF. This chain links TRBV28 with TRBJ2-3; the D is unclear. The CDR3 length is 13 residues. The germline V gene has CDR1 MDHEN and CDR2 SYDVKM. V was shortened by 6 bases and J by 8 bases, with 15 bases between the two germline ends.

This clonotype showed up just a few times. V usage is TRBV12-3 or TRBV12-4 and J usage is TRBJ2-2, with a weak D call TRBD2 (5 bases). The length of the CDR3 is 13 residues. Trimming took off 6 bases at V and 4 bases at J, with 9 bases between the two ends. The CDR3 is CASSRGVTGELFF. The DNA for the CDR3 is TGTGCCAGCAGCCGGGGAGTCACCGGGGAGCTGTTTTTT.

The chain has TRBV5-6 and TRBJ2-5, with 11 nucleotides matching TRBD2. Germline CDR1 SGHDT, CDR2 YYEEEE. The V segment lost 4 bases and the J segment 5 bases; nucleotides outside the gene matches: 10. This CDR3 region has 16 residues. Here the CDR3 reads CASSVTSGGALETQYF. The CDR3 nucleotides are TGTGCCAGCAGCGTCACTAGCGGGGGAGCCTTGGAGACCCAGTACTTC. Combining the CDR3 with reference TRBV5-6 and TRBJ2-5 gives the whole variable domain DAGVTQSPTHLIKTRGQQVTLRCSPKSGHDTVSWYQQALGQGPQFIFQYYEEEERQRGNFPDRFSGHQFPNYSSELNVNALLLGDSALYLCASSVTSGGALETQYFGPGTRLLVL.

The rearrangement links TRBV5-1 to TRBJ2-3; 8 bases match TRBD2. The CDR3 is 15 residues long. Germline CDR1 and CDR2: SGHRS and YFSETQ. The V gene end was trimmed by 2 bases and the J gene end by 2 bases; junction bases not matched to a gene: 4. The chain's CDR3 is CASSLTSGFTDTQYF. For the CDR3, the DNA is TGCGCCAGCAGCTTAACTAGCGGATTCACAGATACGCAGTATTTT. Together with reference TRBV5-1 and TRBJ2-3, the CDR3 gives the full variable domain: KAGVTQTPRYLIKTRGQQVTLSCSPISGHRSVSWYQQTPGQGLQFLFEYFSETQRNKGNFPGRFSGRQFSNSRSEMNVSTLELGDSALYLCASSLTSGFTDTQYFGPGTRLTVL.